Presented here are 24 T cell receptor beta chains from one specimen sequenced in a study of blood T cell repertoires in COVID-19. Profiled with immunoSEQ multiplex PCR; TCRdb holds only in-frame clones, not every one. The table includes about 400,000 clones, 88% detected once. The sequenced sample consisted of PBMCs or T cells enriched from blood (not recorded which). These receptors all come from a woman aged 35 to 49 with acute COVID-19.

The chain has TRBV19 and TRBJ1-6; D is unclear. CDR1 and CDR2 from the germline V gene are LNHDA and SQIVND (reference sequence). V lost 5 bases and J lost 8, with 13 bases in between. The CDR3 length is 14 residues. The CDR3 DNA is TGTGCCAGTAGTGCCTCTTCTCGGGATTCACCCCTCCACTTT. Translation: CASSASSRDSPLHF.

This chain joins TRBV3-1 (or the pseudogene TRBV3-2) and TRBJ2-7; D is uncertain. This CDR3 is 13 amino acids long. The V end was cut by 2 bases, the J end by 9 bases, with 14 bases between. The germline V gene has CDR1 LGHDT and CDR2 YNNKEL (reference sequence). CDR3 nucleotides: TGTGCCAGCAGCCAAATGGGCGCCCCCTGGCAGTACTTC. This gives the protein CASSQMGAPWQYF.

This chain uses TRBV18 with TRBJ2-3, with a tentative D call TRBD1 (5 bases). The V gene's germline CDR1 is KGHSH and CDR2 LQKENI. V was trimmed by 2 bases and J by 3 bases, leaving 15 bases between them. The CDR3 has 16 residues. The CDR3 nucleotides read TGTGCCAGCTCACCAGCGTTGCAGGGCCAAACAGATACGCAGTATTTT. It codes for CASSPALQGQTDTQYF.

This chain uses TRBV27 with TRBJ1-2; TRBD1 is a possible D gene (5 bases). V lost 5 bases, J lost 4 bases, and 11 bases lay in between. The CDR3 runs 13 residues. Germline CDR1 and CDR2: MNHEY and SMNVEV (reference sequence). In nucleotides, the CDR3 is TGTGCCAGCAGTCCCCGGACATCCTATGGCTACACCTTC. Translation gives CASSPRTSYGYTF.

The chain carries TRBV23-1 and TRBJ2-6; TRBD1 might be the D (6 bases). TRBV23-1 is sorted into the ORF group, with uncertain function. This CDR3 region has 14 residues. The V end was cut by 0 bases, the J end by 11 bases, with 11 bases between. The CDR3 loop is CASSQSHRVYVLTF. The CDR3, as DNA: TGCGCCAGCAGTCAATCCCACAGGGTTTACGTCCTGACTTTC.

The chain employs TRBV10-2 and TRBJ1-6, with TRBD1 matching 11 bases. Looked up from germline, CDR1 is WSHSY and CDR2 is SAAADI. There are 16 residues in the CDR3. Trimming cost V 7 bases and J 5 bases; bases outside gene matches: 7. In DNA form, the CDR3 reads TGCGCCAGCACCGGGACAGGGGGTGGGAATAATTCACCCCTCCACTTT. The encoded protein is CASTGTGGGNNSPLHF.

The chain uses TRBV9 and TRBJ1-4; possibly TRBD1 for D (5 bases). This CDR3 region has 15 residues. Deletions cut 4 bases from V and 7 bases from J, with 17 bases between. CDR1 is SGDLS, CDR2 YYNGEE, per germline. The chain's CDR3 is CASSPHARAREKLFF. CDR3 bases: TGTGCCAGCAGCCCCCATGCCAGGGCGCGTGAAAAACTGTTTTTT.

The V call is TRBV20-1, the J call TRBJ2-3, with D perhaps TRBD2 (5 bases). Germline V gene sequence: CDR1 DFQATT, CDR2 SNEGSKA (reference sequence). The CDR3 has 11 amino acids. The CDR3 loop is CSWGVTDTQYF. CDR3 DNA: TGCAGCTGGGGAGTCACAGATACGCAGTATTTT.

V is TRBV15 and J is TRBJ1-2; 7 bases fit TRBD1. The CDR3 extends over 15 amino acids. Trimming at V came to 3 bases and at J to 8 bases, leaving 12 bases not matched to a gene. The germline V gene has CDR1 LNHNV and CDR2 YYDKDF (reference sequence). DNA for the CDR3: TGTGCCACCAGCAGGGGTGGACAGGACCTCCGAGGCTACACCTTC. It specifies CATSRGGQDLRGYTF.

This sequence joins TRBV14 and TRBJ2-2, with D maybe TRBD1 (5 bases). This CDR3 is built from 14 residues. The germline CDR1 and CDR2 sequences are SGHDN and FVKESK. Trimming left V 1 base short and J 11 bases short, with 14 bases between. Here the CDR3 DNA reads TGTGCCAGCAGCCAAGGGTTTCAGACAGCCGAGCTGTTTTTT. Residues: CASSQGFQTAELFF.

Comments on this clone: Additional DNA sequences in this sample encode the identical CDR3. Written as DNA, the CDR3 is TGTGCCAGCAGCTTAGGTGCGACTTCCTACGAGCAGTACTTC. Translating it yields CASSLGATSYEQYF. This rearrangement joins TRBV11-2 to TRBJ2-7; D gene ambiguous. Germline loops: CDR1 SGHAT, CDR2 FQNNGV. V was shortened by 1 base and J by 1 base, with 8 bases between the two germline ends. This CDR3 spans 14 amino acids.

The CDR3 here is CASSISGASQPQHF. The CDR3 DNA reads as TGTGCCAGTAGTATTTCAGGGGCAAGCCAGCCCCAGCATTTT. V is TRBV19 and J is TRBJ1-5; weak D call: TRBD1 (6 bases). The CDR3 spans 14 residues. The germline V gene has CDR1 LNHDA and CDR2 SQIVND (reference sequence). The V end was cut by 3 bases, the J end by 7 bases, with 13 bases between.

The chain couples TRBV24-1 to TRBJ2-2, with TRBD2 matching over 13 bases. The J segment lost 2 bases and the V segment lost 3 bases, leaving 5 bases of the junction unmatched. Germline CDR1 reads KGHDR; CDR2 reads SFDVKD. The CDR3 has 18 amino acids. CDR3 nucleotides: TGTGCCACCAGTGATGGGACTAGCGGGGCGACTAACACCGGGGAGCTGTTTTTT. As protein: CATSDGTSGATNTGELFF.

V usage is TRBV6-5 and J usage is TRBJ1-2; the D is unclear. Between the trimmed V and J ends, which lost 5 bases and 8 bases, there was a span of 18 bases. Germline V gives CDR1 MNHEY, CDR2 SVGAGI. The CDR3 covers 14 residues. The DNA for the CDR3 is TGTGCCAGCAGTCGCTCCGAGGGCGTAGAAGGCTACACCTTC. It encodes CASSRSEGVEGYTF.

The DNA for the CDR3 is TGTGCCAGCAGCTCTTACAGCTTTATCACAGATACGCAGTATTTT. It specifies CASSSYSFITDTQYF. The rearrangement joins TRBV5-6 to TRBJ2-3, with D unclear. V gave up 3 bases and J gave up 2 bases, with 13 bases separating them. This CDR3 has 15 amino acids. Germline CDR1 is SGHDT and CDR2 is YYEEEE.

The chain employs TRBV5-1 and TRBJ2-5; D perhaps matches TRBD2 (6 bases). Trimming left V 4 bases short and J 2 bases short, with 12 bases between. This CDR3 region has 14 residues. Per the germline V gene, CDR1 is SGHRS and CDR2 is YFSETQ. Here the CDR3 DNA reads TGCGCCAGCAGCGCGGGATCCATACAAGAGACCCAGTACTTC. Its protein is CASSAGSIQETQYF.

This clone was recorded once. The chain has TRBV13 and TRBJ2-1; D gene ambiguous. The V end was cut by 5 bases, the J end by 8 bases, with 16 bases between. Germline V gene lookup returns CDR1 PRHDT and CDR2 FYEKMQ (reference sequence). The CDR3 has 14 residues. CDR3 region: CASSPSGSFHEQFF. Written as DNA, the CDR3 is TGTGCCAGCAGCCCCTCGGGTAGCTTCCATGAGCAGTTCTTC.

The CDR3 nucleotides are TGTGCCAGCAGTGAGGGCCCGGGACAGGGGGCGAGGGTCTACGAGCAGTACTTC. Its translation: CASSEGPGQGARVYEQYF. This chain uses TRBV2 with TRBJ2-7; TRBD1 matches 12 bases. Germline V gene data show CDR1 as SNHLY and CDR2 as FYNNEI. With V trimmed by 3 bases and J by 3 bases, 12 bases remained unmatched. The CDR3 contains 18 residues. The whole variable domain, remainder taken from reference TRBV2 and TRBJ2-7, is EPEVTQTPSHQVTQMGQEVILRCVPISNHLYFYWYRQILGQKVEFLVSFYNNEISEKSEIFDDQFSVERPDGSNFTLKIRSTKLEDSAMYFCASSEGPGQGARVYEQYFGPGTRLTVT.

This sequence joins TRBV6-5 and TRBJ2-7; D not resolved. The CDR3 length is 13 residues. V lost 6 bases to trimming and J lost 7 bases, with 16 bases between them. From germline, CDR1 is MNHEY and CDR2 SVGAGI. The DNA for the CDR3 is TGTGCCAGCAGATCCGGTCTCTCCCCAGAGCAGTACTTC. The encoded protein is CASRSGLSPEQYF.

This rearrangement joins TRBV2 to TRBJ2-3, with D perhaps matching TRBD1 (6 bases). This CDR3 is built from 13 residues. Trimming removed 6 bases at V and 4 bases at J, with 11 bases between. Germline loops: CDR1 SNHLY, CDR2 FYNNEI. The CDR3 DNA is TGTGCCAGCAGAGTTTACAGGGCAGATACGCAGTATTTT. The encoded protein is CASRVYRADTQYF.

This rearrangement joins TRBV4-1 to TRBJ2-5; 7 bases are a match to TRBD2. J lost 5 bases, V lost 0 bases, and 9 bases had no gene match. The CDR3 covers 16 residues. Germline lookup yields CDR1 MGHRA and CDR2 YSYEKL. The CDR3 bases are TGCGCCAGCAGCCAAGAGGCGGGAACTAGCGTGGAGACCCAGTACTTC. Protein product: CASSQEAGTSVETQYF.

In its sample, this clone was seen once. The rearrangement joins TRBV3-1 (or the pseudogene TRBV3-2) to TRBJ2-5, with D tentatively TRBD2 (6 bases). The CDR3 extends over 14 amino acids. Trimming cost V 4 bases and J 4 bases, with 13 bases left between them. Germline assignment: CDR1 LGHDT and CDR2 YNNKEL (reference sequence). The CDR3 loop is CASSPLARGETQYF. As DNA, the CDR3 is TGTGCCAGCAGCCCACTAGCACGGGGAGAGACCCAGTACTTC.

This clone came up once. The chain links TRBV24-1 to TRBJ2-2; TRBD1 agrees at 8 bases. The V gene's germline CDR1 is KGHDR and CDR2 SFDVKD. This CDR3 has 17 amino acids. With V trimmed by 1 base and J by 4 bases, 7 bases remained unmatched. The CDR3 bases are TGTGCCACCAGTGATTTAGGGAGACAGGGGACCACCGGGGAGCTGTTTTTT. This translates into CATSDLGRQGTTGELFF.

This clone has at least ten counts. The chain recombines TRBV3-1 (or the pseudogene TRBV3-2) with TRBJ1-1; D not resolved. Trimming removed 2 bases at V and 10 bases at J, with 11 bases between. The CDR3 is 12 residues long. CDR1 and CDR2 (germline): LGHDT, YNNKEL (reference sequence). The DNA of the CDR3 is TGTGCCAGCAGCCAACGGGATGCGGCAGCTTTCTTT. Its translation: CASSQRDAAAFF.